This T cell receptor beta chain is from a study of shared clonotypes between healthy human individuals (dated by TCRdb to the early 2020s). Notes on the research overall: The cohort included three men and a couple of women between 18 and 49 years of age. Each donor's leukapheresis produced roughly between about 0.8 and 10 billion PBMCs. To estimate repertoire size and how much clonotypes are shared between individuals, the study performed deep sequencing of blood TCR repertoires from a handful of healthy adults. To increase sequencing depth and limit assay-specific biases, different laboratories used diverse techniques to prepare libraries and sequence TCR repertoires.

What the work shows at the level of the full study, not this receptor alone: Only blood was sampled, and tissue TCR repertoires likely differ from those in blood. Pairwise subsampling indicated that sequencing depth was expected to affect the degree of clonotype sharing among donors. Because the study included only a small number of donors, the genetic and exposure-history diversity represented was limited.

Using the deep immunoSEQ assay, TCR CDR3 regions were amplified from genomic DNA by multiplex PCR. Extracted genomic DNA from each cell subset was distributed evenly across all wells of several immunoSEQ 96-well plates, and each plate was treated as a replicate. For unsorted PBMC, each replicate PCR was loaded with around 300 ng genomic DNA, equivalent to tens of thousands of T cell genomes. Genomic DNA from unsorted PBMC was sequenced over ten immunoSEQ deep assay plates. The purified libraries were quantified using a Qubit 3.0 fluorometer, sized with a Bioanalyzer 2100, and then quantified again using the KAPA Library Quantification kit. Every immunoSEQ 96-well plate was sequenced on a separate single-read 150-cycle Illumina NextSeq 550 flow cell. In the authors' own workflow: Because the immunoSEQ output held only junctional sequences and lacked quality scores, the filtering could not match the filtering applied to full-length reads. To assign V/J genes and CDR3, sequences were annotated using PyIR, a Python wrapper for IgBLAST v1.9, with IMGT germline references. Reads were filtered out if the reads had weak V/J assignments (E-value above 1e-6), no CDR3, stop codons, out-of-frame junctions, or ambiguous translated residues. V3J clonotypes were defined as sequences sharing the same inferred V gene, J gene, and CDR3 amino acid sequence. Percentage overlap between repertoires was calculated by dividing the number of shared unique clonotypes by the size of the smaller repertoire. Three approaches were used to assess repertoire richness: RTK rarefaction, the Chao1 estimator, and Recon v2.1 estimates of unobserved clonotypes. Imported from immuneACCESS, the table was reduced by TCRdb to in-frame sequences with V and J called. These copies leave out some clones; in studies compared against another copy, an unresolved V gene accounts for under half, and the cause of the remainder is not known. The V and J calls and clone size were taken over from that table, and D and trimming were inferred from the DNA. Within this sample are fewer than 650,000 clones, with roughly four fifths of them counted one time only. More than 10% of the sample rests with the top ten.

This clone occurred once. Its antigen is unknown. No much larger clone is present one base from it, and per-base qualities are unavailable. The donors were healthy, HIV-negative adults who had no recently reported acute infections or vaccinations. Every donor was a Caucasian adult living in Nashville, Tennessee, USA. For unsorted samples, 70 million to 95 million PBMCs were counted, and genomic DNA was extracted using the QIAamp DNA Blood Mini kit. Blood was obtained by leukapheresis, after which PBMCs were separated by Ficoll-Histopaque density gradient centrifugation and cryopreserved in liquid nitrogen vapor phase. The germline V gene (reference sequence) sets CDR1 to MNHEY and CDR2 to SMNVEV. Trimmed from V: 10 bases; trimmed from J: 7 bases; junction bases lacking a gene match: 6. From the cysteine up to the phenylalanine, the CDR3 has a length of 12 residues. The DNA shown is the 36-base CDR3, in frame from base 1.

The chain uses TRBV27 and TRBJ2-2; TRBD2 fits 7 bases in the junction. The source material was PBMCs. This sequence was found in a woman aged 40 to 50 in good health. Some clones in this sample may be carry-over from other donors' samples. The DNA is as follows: TGTGCCACCACAACGGGGGGCGGGGAGCTGTTTTTT. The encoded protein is CATTTGGGELFF.